These 7 T cell receptor beta chains were sequenced from one sample in a study of cytomegalovirus exposure and HLA in healthy donors. The PCR made use of 60 Vbeta and 13 Jbeta primers. Libraries were prepared by immunoSEQ multiplex PCR; TCRdb keeps only in-frame clonotypes and omits some of them. The table records fewer than 250,000 clones, about 70% of them present only once. The material sequenced was PBMCs. Receptors were obtained from a woman between 25 and 40 years old in good health and CMV-seronegative.

V usage is TRBV18 and J usage is TRBJ2-7; 10 nucleotides line up with TRBD1. This CDR3 region has 14 residues. In germline, CDR1 is KGHSH, CDR2 LQKENI. The J segment lost 2 bases and the V segment lost 4 bases, leaving 2 bases of the junction unmatched. CDR3 coding DNA: TGTGCCAGCTCACACGGACAGGGGGCCTACGAGCAGTACTTC. The encoded protein is CASSHGQGAYEQYF.

In its sample, this clone was seen a few times. The chain is built from TRBV7-8 and TRBJ2-3; TRBD2 aligns across 9 bases. This CDR3 has 17 amino acids. Germline CDR1 reads SGHVS; CDR2 reads FQNEAQ. V gave up 5 bases and J gave up 3 bases; unmatched junction bases: 12. The CDR3 protein is CASSPLVSGRGTDTQYF. DNA of the CDR3: TGTGCCAGCAGCCCGTTGGTTAGCGGGAGAGGGACAGATACGCAGTATTTT.

The V gene is TRBV4-1, the J gene TRBJ2-1, with 13 positions matching TRBD2. Losses at the gene ends were 3 bases for V and 8 bases for J; bases not matched to a gene: 4. The CDR3 totals 15 residues. The germline CDR1 and CDR2 sequences are MGHRA and YSYEKL. The CDR3 region is CASSQWTSGGDEQFF. Written as DNA, the CDR3 is TGCGCCAGCAGCCAGTGGACTAGCGGGGGCGATGAGCAGTTCTTC.

The rearrangement uses TRBV15 and TRBJ1-1, with D perhaps matching TRBD1 (6 bases). The CDR3 loop spans 15 amino acids. Trimming took off 2 bases at V and 1 base at J, with 11 bases between the two ends. Germline assignment: CDR1 LNHNV and CDR2 YYDKDF (reference sequence). Written as DNA, the CDR3 is TGTGCCACCAGCAGATGGGGGGGGGCGAACACTGAAGCTTTCTTT. Translation: CATSRWGGANTEAFF. The variable domain in full, with the rest retrieved from reference TRBV15 and TRBJ1-1, is DAMVIQNPRYQVTQFGKPVTLSCSQTLNHNVMYWYQQKSSQAPKLLFHYYDKDFNNEADTPDNFQSRRPNTSFCFLDIRSPGLGDTAMYLCATSRWGGANTEAFFGQGTRLTVV.

As to this clone: Other DNA sequences in the same sample also yield this CDR3. The V gene is TRBV13, the J gene TRBJ1-1; the match to TRBD1 covers 8 bases. V was pared by 5 bases and J by 4 bases, with 3 bases of the junction left unmatched. The CDR3 is 13 residues long. The germline CDR1 and CDR2 sequences are PRHDT and FYEKMQ (reference sequence). DNA for the CDR3: TGTGCCAGCAGCGTAACAGGGGGCACTGAAGCTTTCTTT. Translation: CASSVTGGTEAFF.

The count of this clone is one. The chain combines TRBV14 with TRBJ1-2, with D unclear. The germline V gene has CDR1 SGHDN and CDR2 FVKESK. This CDR3 region has 15 residues. V lost 1 base, J lost 0 bases, and 9 bases lay in between. The CDR3 bases are TGTGCCAGCAGCCAAGGCCGCAGTTCTAACTATGGCTACACCTTC. As protein: CASSQGRSSNYGYTF. Variable domain in full (rest from reference TRBV14 and TRBJ1-2): EAGVTQFPSHSVIEKGQTVTLRCDPISGHDNLYWYRRVMGKEIKFLLHFVKESKQDESGMPNNRFLAERTGGTYSTLKVQPAELEDSGVYFCASSQGRSSNYGYTFGSGTRLTVV.

The chain uses TRBV28 and TRBJ1-5; D gene uncertain. This CDR3 is 15 amino acids long. The germline V gene encodes CDR1 MDHEN and CDR2 SYDVKM. Trimming cost V 5 bases and J 0 bases, with 11 bases left between them. CDR3 in DNA: TGTGCCAGCAGTACAGCCCAAAATAGCAATCAGCCCCAGCATTTT. This translates into CASSTAQNSNQPQHF.